This record concerns one T cell receptor (beta chain) sequence. The data belong to a study of blood T cell repertoires in COVID-19. As for the study in general: Some COVID-19 samples were acute and others convalescent; all came from the United States, Italy and Spain.

Followed over time, Seattle patients had been enrolled while infection was active. Per the original data handling: Quantification of nucleated cells was approximated via reference gene primer amplification. Using immunoSEQ multiplex PCR, the repertoire was profiled, and TCRdb retains in-frame clones only, with some absent. The D gene and trimming were derived from the DNA, and the V and J assignments and clone size from that table. Here the sample spans approximately 170,000 clones, 80% to 85% being singletons. This CDR3 has 13 amino acids. The germline V gene encodes CDR1 GTSNPN and CDR2 SVGIG (reference sequence). Trimming removed 3 bases from V and 5 bases from J, with 13 bases in between.

This sequence was found in a woman aged 65 to 85 with COVID-19, enrolled during active disease. Material for sequencing was peripheral blood. The chain couples TRBV30 to TRBJ1-1; no clear D gene. CDR3: CAWRIRPGTEAFF. DNA for the CDR3: TGTGCCTGGAGGATTCGACCGGGGACTGAAGCTTTCTTT.